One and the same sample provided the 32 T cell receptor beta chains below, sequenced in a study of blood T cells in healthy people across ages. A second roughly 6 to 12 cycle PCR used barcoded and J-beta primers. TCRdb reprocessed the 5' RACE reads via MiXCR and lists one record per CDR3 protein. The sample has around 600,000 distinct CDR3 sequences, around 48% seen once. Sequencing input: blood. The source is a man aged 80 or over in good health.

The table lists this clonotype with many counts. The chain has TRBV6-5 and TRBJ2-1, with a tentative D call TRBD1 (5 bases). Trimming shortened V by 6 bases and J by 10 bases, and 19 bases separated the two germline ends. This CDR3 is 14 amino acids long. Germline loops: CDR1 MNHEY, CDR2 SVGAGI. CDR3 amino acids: CASRASLKGREQFF. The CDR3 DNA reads TGTGCCAGCAGGGCATCCTTGAAGGGGCGGGAGCAGTTCTTC.

This CDR3 is CAISESQGAGEAFF. CDR3 DNA: TGTGCCATCAGTGAGTCGCAGGGGGCAGGTGAAGCTTTCTTT. The rearrangement joins TRBV10-3 to TRBJ1-1, with 8 bases aligning to TRBD1. The V segment lost 0 bases and the J segment 7 bases; nucleotides outside the gene matches: 4. Germline-derived CDR1 and CDR2 are ENHRY and SYGVKD. The CDR3 loop spans 14 amino acids.

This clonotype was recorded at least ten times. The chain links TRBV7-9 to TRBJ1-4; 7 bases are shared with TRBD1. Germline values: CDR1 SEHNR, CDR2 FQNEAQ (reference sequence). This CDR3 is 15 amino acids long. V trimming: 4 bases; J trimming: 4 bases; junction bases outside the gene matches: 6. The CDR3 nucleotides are TGTGCCAGCAGCTCCTACAGGGGCCTTAATGAAAAACTGTTTTTT. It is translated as CASSSYRGLNEKLFF.

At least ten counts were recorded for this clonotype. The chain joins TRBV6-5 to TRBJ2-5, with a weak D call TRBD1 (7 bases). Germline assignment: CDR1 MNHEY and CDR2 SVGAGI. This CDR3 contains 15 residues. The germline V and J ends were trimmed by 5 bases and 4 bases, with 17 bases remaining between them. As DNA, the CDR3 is TGTGCCAGCAGTGGGGGGACAGCAAACCTAGAGACCCAGTACTTC. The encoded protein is CASSGGTANLETQYF.

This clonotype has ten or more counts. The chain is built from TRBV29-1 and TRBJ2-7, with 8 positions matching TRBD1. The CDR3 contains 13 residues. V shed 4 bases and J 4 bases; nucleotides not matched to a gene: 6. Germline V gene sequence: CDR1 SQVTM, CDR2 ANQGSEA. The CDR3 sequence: CSVARGPTYEQYF. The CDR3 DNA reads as TGCAGCGTTGCCAGGGGGCCTACGTACGAGCAGTACTTC.

The CDR3 reads CASTKLPGQPQETQYF. The CDR3 DNA reads as TGTGCCAGCACCAAATTACCGGGACAGCCTCAAGAGACCCAGTACTTC. The gene calls are TRBV7-2 and TRBJ2-5; 7 positions match TRBD1. V dropped 7 bases and J dropped 2; count of bases not matched to a gene: 13. Germline CDR1 is SGHTA and CDR2 is FQGNSA. The CDR3 is 16 residues long. Complete variable domain (other parts from reference TRBV7-2 and TRBJ2-5): GAGVSQSPSNKVTEKGKDVELRCDPISGHTALYWYRQSLGQGLEFLIYFQGNSAPDKSGLPSDRFSAERTGGSVSTLTIQRTQQEDSAVYLCASTKLPGQPQETQYFGPGTRLLVL.

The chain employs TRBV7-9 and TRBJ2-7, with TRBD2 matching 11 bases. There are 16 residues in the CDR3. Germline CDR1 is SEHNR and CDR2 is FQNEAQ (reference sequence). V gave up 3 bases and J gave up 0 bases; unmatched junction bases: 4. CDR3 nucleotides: TGTGCCAGCAGCTTTAGCGGGAGGGCCCCCTCCTACGAGCAGTACTTC. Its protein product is CASSFSGRAPSYEQYF.

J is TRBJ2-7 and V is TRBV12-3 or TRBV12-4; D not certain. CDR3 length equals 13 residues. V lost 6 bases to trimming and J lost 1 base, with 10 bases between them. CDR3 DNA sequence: TGTGCCAGCAGGAATGACGGATCCTACGAGCAGTACTTC. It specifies CASRNDGSYEQYF.

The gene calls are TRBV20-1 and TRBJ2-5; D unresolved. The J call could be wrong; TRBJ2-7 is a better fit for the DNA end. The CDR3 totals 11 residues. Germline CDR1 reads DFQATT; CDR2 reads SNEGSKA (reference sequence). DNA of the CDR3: TGCAGTGCTAGTACCGGTTCCGAGCAGTACTTC. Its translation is CSASTGSEQYF.

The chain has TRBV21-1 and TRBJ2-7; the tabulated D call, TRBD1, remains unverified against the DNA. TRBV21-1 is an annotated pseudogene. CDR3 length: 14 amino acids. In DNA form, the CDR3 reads TGTGCCAGCATCCGGGACAGGGGGTGCTACGAGCAGTACTTC. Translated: CASIRDRGCYEQYF.

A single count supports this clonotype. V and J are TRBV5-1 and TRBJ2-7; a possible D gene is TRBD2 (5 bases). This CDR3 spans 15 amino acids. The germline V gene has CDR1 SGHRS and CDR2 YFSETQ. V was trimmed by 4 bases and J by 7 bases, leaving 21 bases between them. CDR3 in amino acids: CASSTPTSGYNEQYF. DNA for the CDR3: TGCGCCAGCAGCACCCCGACCAGCGGATACAATGAGCAGTACTTC.

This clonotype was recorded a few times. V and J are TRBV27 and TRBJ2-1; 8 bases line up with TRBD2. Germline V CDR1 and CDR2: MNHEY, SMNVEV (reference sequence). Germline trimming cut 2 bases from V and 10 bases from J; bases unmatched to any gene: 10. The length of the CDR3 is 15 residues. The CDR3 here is CASSLPGLGGIEQFF. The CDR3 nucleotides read TGTGCCAGCAGTTTACCGGGACTAGGTGGGATCGAGCAGTTCTTC.

The CDR3 is CASSLYLVYGYTF. As DNA, the CDR3 is TGTGCCAGCAGCTTGTACCTAGTCTATGGCTACACCTTC. V is TRBV7-9 and J is TRBJ1-2, with D unresolved. Trimming took off 3 bases at V and 4 bases at J, with 9 bases between the two ends. CDR1 SEHNR and CDR2 FQNEAQ come from the germline V gene (reference sequence). The CDR3 contains 13 residues.

The CDR3 is CASLLGGQGKSPLHF. The CDR3 coding sequence is TGTGCCAGCCTCTTGGGGGGACAAGGGAAATCACCCCTCCACTTT. The V and J genes are TRBV6-6 and TRBJ1-6; D possibly corresponds to TRBD1 (6 bases). V was trimmed by 8 bases and J by 10 bases, leaving 21 bases between them. Germline-derived CDR1 and CDR2 are MNHNY and SVGAGI (reference sequence). The CDR3 is made up of 15 amino acids.

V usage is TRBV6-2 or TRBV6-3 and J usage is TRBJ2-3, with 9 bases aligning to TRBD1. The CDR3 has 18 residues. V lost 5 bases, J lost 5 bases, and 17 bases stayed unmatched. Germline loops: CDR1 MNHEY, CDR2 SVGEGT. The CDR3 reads CASSRTGTGLRERDTQYF. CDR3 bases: TGTGCCAGCAGTCGAACCGGGACAGGGTTGAGAGAGAGAGATACGCAGTATTTT.

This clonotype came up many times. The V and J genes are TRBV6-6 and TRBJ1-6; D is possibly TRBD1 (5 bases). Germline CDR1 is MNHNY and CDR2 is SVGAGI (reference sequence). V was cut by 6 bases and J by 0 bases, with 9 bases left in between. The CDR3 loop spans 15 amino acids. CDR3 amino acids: CASRPGISYNSPLHF. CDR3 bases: TGTGCCAGCAGGCCAGGGATCTCCTATAATTCACCCCTCCACTTT.

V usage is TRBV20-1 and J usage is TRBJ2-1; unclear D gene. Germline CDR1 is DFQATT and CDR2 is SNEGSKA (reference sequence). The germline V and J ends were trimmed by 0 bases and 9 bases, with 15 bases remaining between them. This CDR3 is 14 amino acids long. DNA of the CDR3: TGCAGTGCTAGAGATCTCGGCCCAGCGCGTGAGCAGTTCTTC. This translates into CSARDLGPAREQFF.

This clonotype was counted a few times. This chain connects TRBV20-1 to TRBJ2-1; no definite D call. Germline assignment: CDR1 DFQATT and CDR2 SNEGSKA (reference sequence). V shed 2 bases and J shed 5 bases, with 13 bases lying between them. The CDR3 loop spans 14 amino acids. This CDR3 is CSARRSGGNNEQFF. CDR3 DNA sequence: TGCAGTGCTAGAAGGAGTGGCGGAAACAATGAGCAGTTCTTC.

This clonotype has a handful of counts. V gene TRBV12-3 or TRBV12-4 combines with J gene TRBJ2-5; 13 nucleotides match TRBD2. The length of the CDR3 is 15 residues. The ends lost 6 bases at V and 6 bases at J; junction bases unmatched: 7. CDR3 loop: CASSNRTSGRQTQYF. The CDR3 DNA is TGTGCCAGCAGCAACCGGACTAGCGGGAGACAGACCCAGTACTTC.

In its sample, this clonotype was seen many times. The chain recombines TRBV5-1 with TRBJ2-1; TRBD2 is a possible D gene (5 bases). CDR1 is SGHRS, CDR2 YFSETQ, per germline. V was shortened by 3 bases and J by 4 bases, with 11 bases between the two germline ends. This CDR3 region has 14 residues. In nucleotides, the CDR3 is TGCGCCAGCAGCTCCTGGAGCGGATACAATGAGCAGTTCTTC. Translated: CASSSWSGYNEQFF. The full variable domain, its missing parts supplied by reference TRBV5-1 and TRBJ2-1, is KAGVTQTPRYLIKTRGQQVTLSCSPISGHRSVSWYQQTPGQGLQFLFEYFSETQRNKGNFPGRFSGRQFSNSRSEMNVSTLELGDSALYLCASSSWSGYNEQFFGPGTRLTVL.

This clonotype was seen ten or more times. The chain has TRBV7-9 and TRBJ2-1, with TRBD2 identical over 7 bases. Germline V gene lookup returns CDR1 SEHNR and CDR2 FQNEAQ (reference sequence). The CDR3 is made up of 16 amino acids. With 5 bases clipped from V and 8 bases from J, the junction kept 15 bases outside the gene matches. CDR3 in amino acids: CASSLVLGGTGDEQFF. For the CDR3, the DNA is TGTGCCAGCAGCCTAGTCTTGGGGGGGACTGGGGATGAGCAGTTCTTC.

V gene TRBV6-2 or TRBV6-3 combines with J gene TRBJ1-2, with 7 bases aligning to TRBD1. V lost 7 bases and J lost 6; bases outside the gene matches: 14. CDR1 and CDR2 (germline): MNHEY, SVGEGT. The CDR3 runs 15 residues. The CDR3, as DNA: TGTGCCAGCATTTTGCGCCCCGGGACAGATGATGGCTACACCTTC. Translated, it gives CASILRPGTDDGYTF.

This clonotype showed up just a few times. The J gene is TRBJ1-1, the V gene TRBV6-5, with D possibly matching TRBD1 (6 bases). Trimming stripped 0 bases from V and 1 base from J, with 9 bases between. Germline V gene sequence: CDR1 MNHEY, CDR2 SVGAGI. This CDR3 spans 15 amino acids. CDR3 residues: CASSYSRGGNTEAFF. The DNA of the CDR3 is TGTGCCAGCAGTTACTCCCGAGGGGGGAACACTGAAGCTTTCTTT.

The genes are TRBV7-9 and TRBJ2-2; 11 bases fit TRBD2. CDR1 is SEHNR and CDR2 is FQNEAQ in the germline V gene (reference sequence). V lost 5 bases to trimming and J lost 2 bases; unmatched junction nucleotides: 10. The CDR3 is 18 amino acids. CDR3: CASSHGRGLAVNTGELFF. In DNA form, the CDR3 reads TGTGCCAGCAGCCACGGGAGGGGACTAGCGGTTAACACCGGGGAGCTGTTTTTT.

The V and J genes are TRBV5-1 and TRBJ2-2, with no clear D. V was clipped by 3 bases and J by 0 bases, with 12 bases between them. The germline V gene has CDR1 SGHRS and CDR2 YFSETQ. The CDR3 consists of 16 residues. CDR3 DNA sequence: TGCGCCAGCAGCTGGGCCAGCGCGACGAACACCGGGGAGCTGTTTTTT. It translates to CASSWASATNTGELFF.

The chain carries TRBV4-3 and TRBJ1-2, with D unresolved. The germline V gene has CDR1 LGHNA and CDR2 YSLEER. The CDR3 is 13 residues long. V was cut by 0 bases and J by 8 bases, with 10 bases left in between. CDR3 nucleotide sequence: TGCGCCAGCAGCCAAGACGTTAGCTACGGCTACACCTTC. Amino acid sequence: CASSQDVSYGYTF.

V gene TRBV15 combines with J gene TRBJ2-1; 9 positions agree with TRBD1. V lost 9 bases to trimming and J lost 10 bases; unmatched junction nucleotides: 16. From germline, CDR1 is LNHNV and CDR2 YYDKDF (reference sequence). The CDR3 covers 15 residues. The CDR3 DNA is TGTGCCACGAATCCGGGACAGGGCGTTTCCGGGGAGCAGTTCTTC. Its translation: CATNPGQGVSGEQFF.

CDR3 nucleotides: TGCGCCAGCTCCAAAGATGAGGGGGGTTCCTACAATGAGCAGTTCTTC. It is translated as CASSKDEGGSYNEQFF. V gene TRBV5-1 combines with J gene TRBJ2-1; D could derive from TRBD1 or TRBD2 (6 bases each). Germline CDR1 and CDR2: SGHRS and YFSETQ. The CDR3 runs to 16 residues. The germline V and J ends were trimmed by 7 bases and 1 base, with 18 bases remaining between them.

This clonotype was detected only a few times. The CDR3 DNA is TGTGCCAGCAGTAATCGGGGCACAGGGGAGGACATTCAGTACTTC. Residues: CASSNRGTGEDIQYF. J is TRBJ2-4 and V is TRBV28, with D perhaps TRBD1 (7 bases). The CDR3 has 15 residues. In germline, CDR1 is MDHEN, CDR2 SYDVKM. Deletions cut 5 bases from V and 8 bases from J, with 19 bases between.

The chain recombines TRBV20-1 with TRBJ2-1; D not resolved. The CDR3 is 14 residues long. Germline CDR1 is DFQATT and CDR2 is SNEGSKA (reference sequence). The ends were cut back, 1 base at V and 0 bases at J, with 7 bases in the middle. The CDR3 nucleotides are TGCAGTGCTAGAGTGCCGGCCTCCTACAATGAGCAGTTCTTC. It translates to CSARVPASYNEQFF.

Written as DNA, the CDR3 is TGTGCCAGCAGCTTAGCGTCAGAAAGGTACTTC. Translating it yields CASSLASERYF. The chain is built from TRBV7-9 and TRBJ2-4; no clear D. The V gene lost 0 bases and the J gene lost 15 bases, with 9 bases spanning the gap. The CDR3 is made up of 11 amino acids. The germline gives CDR1 SEHNR, CDR2 FQNEAQ (reference sequence).

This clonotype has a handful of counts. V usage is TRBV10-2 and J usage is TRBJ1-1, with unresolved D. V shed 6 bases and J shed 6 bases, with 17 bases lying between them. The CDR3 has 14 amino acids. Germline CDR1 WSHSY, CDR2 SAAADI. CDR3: CASRAAGGVAEAFF. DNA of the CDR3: TGCGCCAGCAGGGCCGCAGGTGGAGTCGCTGAAGCTTTCTTT.